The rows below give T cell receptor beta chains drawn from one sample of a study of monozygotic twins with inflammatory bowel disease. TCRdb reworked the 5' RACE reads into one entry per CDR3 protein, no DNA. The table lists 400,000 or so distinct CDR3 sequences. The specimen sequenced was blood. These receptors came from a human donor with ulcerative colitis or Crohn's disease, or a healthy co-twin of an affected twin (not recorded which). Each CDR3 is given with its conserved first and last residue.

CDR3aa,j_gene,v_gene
CAIIGDSVSPLHF,TRBJ1-6,TRBV10-3
CASSSSNGNNEKLFF,TRBJ1-4,TRBV19
CSVALWGASYEQYF,TRBJ2-7,TRBV29-1
CASSPPGSFYEQYF,TRBJ2-7,TRBV4-2
CASRPQGFSYEQYF,TRBJ2-7,TRBV5-1
CASSQVGQDASYEQYF,TRBJ2-7,TRBV4-2
CASSPRRGGMPQHF,TRBJ1-5,TRBV12-3/TRBV12-4
CASIFPGRTGGYTF,TRBJ1-2,TRBV6-2/TRBV6-3
CASREGAGGLRTDTQYF,TRBJ2-3,TRBV5-1
CASSLGRYNQPQHF,TRBJ1-5,TRBV12-3/TRBV12-4
CASSRFTGELFF,TRBJ2-2,TRBV27
CASSRDHRGPSYEQYF,TRBJ2-7,TRBV5-1
CASSLSLSSNYGYTF,TRBJ1-2,TRBV5-1
CASRGDLTQAFF,TRBJ1-1,TRBV5-1
CASSLATANEKLFF,TRBJ1-4,TRBV7-9
CSVDRQTLSYTF,TRBJ1-2,TRBV29-1
CSATGTQYEQYF,TRBJ2-7,TRBV20-1
CASSPQGDMGTEAFF,TRBJ1-1,TRBV5-1
CASSIMASGNEQFF,TRBJ2-1,TRBV19
CASSQDGTGGTDTQYF,TRBJ2-3,TRBV4-1
CASSFGSAPANVLTF,TRBJ2-6,TRBV5-1
CASSQEAKFQGPSNQPQHF,TRBJ1-5,TRBV14
CASSWSLAGGPYNEQFF,TRBJ2-1,TRBV5-5
CSARDASGRGETQYF,TRBJ2-3,TRBV20-1
CASSPLNQGLREKLFF,TRBJ1-4,TRBV18
CASSLAGGYSYEQYF,TRBJ2-7,TRBV5-6
CATSAGGSYNEQFF,TRBJ2-1,TRBV15
CASSLSGNNEQFF,TRBJ2-1,TRBV7-2
CSATSTTTYEQYF,TRBJ2-7,TRBV20-1
CASSFPGSRREYF,TRBJ2-3,TRBV7-2
CASSSRVGNSPLHF,TRBJ1-6,TRBV3-1
CAISESGGGRQPQHF,TRBJ1-5,TRBV10-3
CATSDSGTGGVIADTQYF,TRBJ2-3,TRBV24-1
CASSQDVPTSYNSPLHF,TRBJ1-6,TRBV4-2
CATSDLSGTEITGELFF,TRBJ2-2,TRBV24-1
CASSSMSIAREGYF,TRBJ2-5,TRBV25-1
CASSEPGLAGGRIYEQYF,TRBJ2-7,TRBV7-8
CAISTRDFQETQYF,TRBJ2-5,TRBV10-3
CASTPRTDTGELFF,TRBJ2-2,TRBV6-6
CASSLEMVSEAFF,TRBJ1-1,TRBV12-3/TRBV12-4
CASSGSSYNSPLHF,TRBJ1-6,TRBV4-1
CSTPGNTEAFF,TRBJ1-1,TRBV20-1
CASSTGRISGNTIYF,TRBJ1-3,TRBV19
CAIRRDPGSPLHF,TRBJ1-6,TRBV10-3
CAWYSGQTNEKLFF,TRBJ1-4,TRBV30
CASSLADTQYF,TRBJ2-3,TRBV7-2
CAWDGGNEQYF,TRBJ2-7,TRBV30
CASRKAGTSVINEQFF,TRBJ2-1,TRBV28
CASSPGQGLMNTEAFF,TRBJ1-1,TRBV18
CASSSNSAENTEAFF,TRBJ1-1,TRBV7-3
CASSLGQGKKGYTF,TRBJ1-2,TRBV12-3/TRBV12-4